This TCR beta chain was captured by sequencing in a study of human T cells and chemical hapten exposure. Looking at the study overall: Sensitization used 2% DPC on roughly 2 cm by roughly 2 cm upper inner arm skin. Across the whole study, which lasted 20 to 30 weeks, patients were given diphenylcyclopropenone on the scalp once a week. Study observations and caveats: Patch test score was positively correlated with the counts of PT1 expanded TCRs.

The time point was: patch test 1, 2 weeks after DPC sensitization. As for treatment: therapeutic diphenylcyclopropenone sensitization with weekly scalp DPC. Individual cDNA molecules each carried unique molecular identifiers attached by the library. MiXCR, applied by TCRdb to the RACE reads, yields one record per CDR3 protein. Altogether roughly 380,000 distinct CDR3 sequences are present, roughly 5% being singletons, with the ten largest covering over 2%. As concerns this clonotype: Its antigen is not known.

The CDR3 has 17 residues. Germline V lookup: CDR1 KGHSH, CDR2 LQKENI. Trimming removed 6 bases from V and 2 bases from J; junction bases left unmatched: 11. This sample comprised whole blood, obtained in connection with sensitization to the hapten diphenylcyclopropenone (DPC). The V and J genes are TRBV18 and TRBJ2-3; the match to TRBD2 covers 10 bases. This receptor was identified in a woman aged 45-59 years with alopecia areata. Some clones in this sample may be carry-over from other donors' samples. This CDR3 reads CASSGTPSGGSTDTQYF. CDR3 nucleotide sequence: TGTGCCAGCTCCGGGACCCCTAGCGGGGGCTCCACAGATACGCAGTATTTT.